This T cell receptor beta chain came from a study of identical twins. General observations from the study: Abundant cord blood beta clonotypes carried fewer insertions; memory repertoires showed none. Its conclusions, products of cross-sectional statistical analysis, did not come from following the same donors.

This clonotype was recorded at least ten times. Its matching antigen is unknown. TCRdb recomputed calls from the 5' RACE reads with MiXCR, one row per CDR3 protein. The table lists 270,000 or so distinct CDR3 sequences, about 9% of them singletons. Germline V gene lookup returns CDR1 LGHDT and CDR2 YNNKEL (reference sequence). The length of the CDR3 is 14 residues. V gave up 4 bases and J gave up 5 bases, with 15 bases separating them. Separately, the same data were catalogued under a study of yellow fever vaccine responses in identical twins.

The rearrangement joins TRBV3-1 to TRBJ2-7; D tentatively fits TRBD1 or TRBD2 (5 bases each). Material: CD8+ T cells sorted from blood. The TCR was taken from a woman younger than 35 in good health. The CDR3, as DNA: TGTGCCAGCAGCCTCGTCGGGGACCGGGACGAGCAGTACTTC. This sequence encodes CASSLVGDRDEQYF.